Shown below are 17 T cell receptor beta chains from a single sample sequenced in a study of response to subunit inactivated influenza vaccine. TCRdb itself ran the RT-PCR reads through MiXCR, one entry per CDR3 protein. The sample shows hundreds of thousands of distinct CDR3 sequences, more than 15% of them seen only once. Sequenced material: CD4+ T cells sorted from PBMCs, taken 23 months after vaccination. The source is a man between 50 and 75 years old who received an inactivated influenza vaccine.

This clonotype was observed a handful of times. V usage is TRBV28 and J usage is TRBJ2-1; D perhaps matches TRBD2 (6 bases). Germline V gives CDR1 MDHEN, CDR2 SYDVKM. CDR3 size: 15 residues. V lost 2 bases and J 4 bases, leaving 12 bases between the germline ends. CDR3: CASSLLEGRYNEQFF. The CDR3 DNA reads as TGTGCCAGCAGTTTACTGGAGGGGCGGTACAATGAGCAGTTCTTC.

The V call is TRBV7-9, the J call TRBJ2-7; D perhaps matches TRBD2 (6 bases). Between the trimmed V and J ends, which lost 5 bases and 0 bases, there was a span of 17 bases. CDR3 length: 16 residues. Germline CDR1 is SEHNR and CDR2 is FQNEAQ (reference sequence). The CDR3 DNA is TGTGCCAGCAGCCCGCGGACGACTAGTCCCTCCTACGAGCAGTACTTC. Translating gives CASSPRTTSPSYEQYF.

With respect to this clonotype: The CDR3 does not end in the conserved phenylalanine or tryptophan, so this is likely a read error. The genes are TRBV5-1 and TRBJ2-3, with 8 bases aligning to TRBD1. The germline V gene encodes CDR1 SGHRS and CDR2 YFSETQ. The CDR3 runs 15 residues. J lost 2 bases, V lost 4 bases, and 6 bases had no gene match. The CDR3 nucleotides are TGCGCCAGCAGCGCCGACAGGGGATTCACAGATACGCAGTATTAT. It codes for CASSADRGFTDTQYY.

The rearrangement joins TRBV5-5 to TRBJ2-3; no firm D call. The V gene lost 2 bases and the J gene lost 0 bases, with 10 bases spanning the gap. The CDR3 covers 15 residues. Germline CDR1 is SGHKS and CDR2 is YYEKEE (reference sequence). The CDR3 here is CASSLSPRSTDTQYF. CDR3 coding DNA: TGTGCCAGCAGCTTAAGTCCGCGTAGCACAGATACGCAGTATTTT.

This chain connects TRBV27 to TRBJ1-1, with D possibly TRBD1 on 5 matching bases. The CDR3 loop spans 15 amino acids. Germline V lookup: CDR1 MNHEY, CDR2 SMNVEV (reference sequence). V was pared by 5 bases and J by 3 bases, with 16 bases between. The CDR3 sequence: CASSPLGGRDTEAFF. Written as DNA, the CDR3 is TGTGCCAGCAGTCCCCTGGGGGGGAGGGACACTGAAGCTTTCTTT.

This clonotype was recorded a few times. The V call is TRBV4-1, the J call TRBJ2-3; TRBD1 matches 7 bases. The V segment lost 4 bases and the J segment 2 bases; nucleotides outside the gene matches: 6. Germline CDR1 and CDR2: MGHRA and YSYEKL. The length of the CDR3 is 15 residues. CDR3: CASSRIQGNTDTQYF. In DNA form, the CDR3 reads TGCGCCAGCAGCCGGATACAGGGGAACACAGATACGCAGTATTTT.

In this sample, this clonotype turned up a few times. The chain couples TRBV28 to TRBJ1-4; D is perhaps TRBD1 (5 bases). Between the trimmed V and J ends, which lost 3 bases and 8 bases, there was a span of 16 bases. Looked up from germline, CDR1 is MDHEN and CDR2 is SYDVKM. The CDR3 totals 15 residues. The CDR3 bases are TGTGCCAGCAGTTTTAGTGAGGGGCTAGGGGAAAAACTGTTTTTT. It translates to CASSFSEGLGEKLFF.

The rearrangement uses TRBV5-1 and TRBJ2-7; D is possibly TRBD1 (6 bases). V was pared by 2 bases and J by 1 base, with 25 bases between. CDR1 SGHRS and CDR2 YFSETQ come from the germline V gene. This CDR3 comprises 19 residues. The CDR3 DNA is TGCGCCAGCAGCTTACACACAAGGTCAGGGGCGATTGGATCCTACGAGCAGTACTTC. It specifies CASSLHTRSGAIGSYEQYF.

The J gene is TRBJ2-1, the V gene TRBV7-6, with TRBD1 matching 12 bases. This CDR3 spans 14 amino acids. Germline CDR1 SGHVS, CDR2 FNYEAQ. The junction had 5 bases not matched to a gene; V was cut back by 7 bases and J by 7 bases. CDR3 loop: CASNPGQGANEQFF. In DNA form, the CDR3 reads TGTGCCAGCAACCCGGGACAGGGGGCGAATGAGCAGTTCTTC.

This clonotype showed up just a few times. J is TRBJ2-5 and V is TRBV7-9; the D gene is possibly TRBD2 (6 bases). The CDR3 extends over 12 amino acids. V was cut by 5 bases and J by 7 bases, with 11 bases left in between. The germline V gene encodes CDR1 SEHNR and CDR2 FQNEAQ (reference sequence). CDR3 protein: CASSKMEGTQYF. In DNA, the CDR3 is TGTGCCAGCAGCAAGATGGAGGGGACCCAGTACTTC.

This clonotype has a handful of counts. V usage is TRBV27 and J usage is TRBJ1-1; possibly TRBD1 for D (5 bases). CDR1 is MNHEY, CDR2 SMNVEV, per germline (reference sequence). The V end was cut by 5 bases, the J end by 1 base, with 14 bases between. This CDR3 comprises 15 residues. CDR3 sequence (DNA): TGTGCCAGCAGTCAGCAGACAGCCTGGAACACTGAAGCTTTCTTT. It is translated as CASSQQTAWNTEAFF.

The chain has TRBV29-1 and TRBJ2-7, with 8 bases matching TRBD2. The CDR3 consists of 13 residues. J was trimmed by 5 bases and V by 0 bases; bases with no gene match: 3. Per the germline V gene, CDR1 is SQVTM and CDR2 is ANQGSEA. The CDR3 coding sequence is TGCAGCGTTGAAGAAGCCGGGAGGGACGAGCAGTACTTC. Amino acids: CSVEEAGRDEQYF.

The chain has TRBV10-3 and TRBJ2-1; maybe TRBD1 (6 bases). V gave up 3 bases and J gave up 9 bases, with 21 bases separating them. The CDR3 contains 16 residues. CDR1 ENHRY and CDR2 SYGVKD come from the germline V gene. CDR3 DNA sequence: TGTGCCATCAGTGACCCCCACCGGACAGCGCTCATTGAGCAGTTCTTC. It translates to CAISDPHRTALIEQFF.

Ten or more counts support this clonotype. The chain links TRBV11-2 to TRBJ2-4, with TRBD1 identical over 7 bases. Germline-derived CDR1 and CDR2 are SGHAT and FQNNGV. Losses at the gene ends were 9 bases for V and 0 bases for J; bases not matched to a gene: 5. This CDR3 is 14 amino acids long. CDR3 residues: CASRDSLAKNIQYF. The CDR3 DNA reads TGTGCCAGTAGGGACAGTTTAGCCAAAAACATTCAGTACTTC.

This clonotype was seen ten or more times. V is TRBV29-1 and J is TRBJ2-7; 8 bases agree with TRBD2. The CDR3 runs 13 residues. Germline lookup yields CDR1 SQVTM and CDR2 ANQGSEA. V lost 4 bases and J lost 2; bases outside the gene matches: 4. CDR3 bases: TGCAGCGTTGGGAACGGGAGGGCCTACGAGCAGTACTTC. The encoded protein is CSVGNGRAYEQYF.

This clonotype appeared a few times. The CDR3 loop is CASSIEGAFGETQYF. CDR3 DNA sequence: TGTGCCAGTAGTATTGAAGGGGCTTTCGGAGAGACCCAGTACTTC. This chain links TRBV19 with TRBJ2-5; weak D call: TRBD1 (5 bases). Per the germline V gene, CDR1 is LNHDA and CDR2 is SQIVND (reference sequence). CDR3 length equals 15 residues. V was trimmed by 3 bases and J by 4 bases, leaving 15 bases between them.

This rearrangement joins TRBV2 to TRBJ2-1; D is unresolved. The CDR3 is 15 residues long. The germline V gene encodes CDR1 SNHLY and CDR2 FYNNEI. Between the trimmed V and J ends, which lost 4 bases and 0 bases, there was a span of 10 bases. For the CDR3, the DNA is TGTGCCAGCAGTGGCGGCAGGCTCTCCTACAATGAGCAGTTCTTC. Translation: CASSGGRLSYNEQFF.